One sample yielded the 31 T cell receptor beta chains listed below, sequenced in a study of shared clonotypes between healthy human individuals. Assay used: immunoSEQ multiplex PCR; TCRdb lists only in-frame clones, some missing. Counted here are about 2 million clones, about 95% occurring once; the ten biggest clones make up 0.1% to 0.15%. Input material: naive CD4+ T cells sorted from blood. Specified subset: CD45RA+ positively selected. All receptors derive from a young man in good health.

This clone appeared a single time. The sample contains more than one DNA sequence encoding this CDR3. The V and J genes are TRBV11-3 and TRBJ2-1; TRBD2 might be the D (6 bases). Germline CDR1 reads SGHNT; CDR2 reads YENEEA. Between the trimmed V and J ends, which lost 1 base and 2 bases, there was a span of 6 bases. This CDR3 contains 14 residues. CDR3 in amino acids: CASSLGTTYNEQFF. In DNA form, the CDR3 reads TGTGCCAGCAGCTTAGGGACTACCTACAATGAGCAGTTCTTC.

The V gene is TRBV7-2, the J gene TRBJ2-2; 10 bases are shared with TRBD2. V lost 5 bases to trimming and J lost 2 bases; unmatched junction nucleotides: 2. Germline-derived CDR1 and CDR2 are SGHTA and FQGNSA. This CDR3 has 15 residues. CDR3 loop: CASSRTSGNTGELFF. The CDR3 region has the DNA TGTGCCAGCAGCCGGACTAGCGGTAACACCGGGGAGCTGTTTTTT.

This chain connects TRBV30 to TRBJ1-5; possible D gene TRBD1, 5 bases. CDR1 is GTSNPN and CDR2 is SVGIG in the germline V gene (reference sequence). The CDR3 consists of 14 residues. V was cut by 2 bases and J by 6 bases, with 14 bases left in between. Here the CDR3 reads CAWSPGTTGQPQHF. The CDR3 bases are TGTGCCTGGAGTCCCGGGACTACCGGTCAGCCCCAGCATTTT.

J is TRBJ2-1 and V is TRBV18, with TRBD1 identical over 10 bases. The germline V gene encodes CDR1 KGHSH and CDR2 LQKENI. CDR3 length: 19 amino acids. The J segment lost 0 bases and the V segment lost 4 bases, leaving 12 bases of the junction unmatched. CDR3 protein: CASSRGPGQGRGSYNEQFF. The DNA for the CDR3 is TGTGCCAGCTCACGAGGACCGGGACAGGGGAGAGGCTCCTACAATGAGCAGTTCTTC.

This clone was observed a single time. V usage is TRBV30 and J usage is TRBJ1-1; the D is unclear. V shed 3 bases and J shed 1 base, with 9 bases lying between them. Germline loops: CDR1 GTSNPN, CDR2 SVGIG (reference sequence). The CDR3 spans 13 residues. The CDR3 region has the DNA TGTGCCTGGAGATTGGAGGCGAACACTGAAGCTTTCTTT. It translates to CAWRLEANTEAFF. Full variable domain (missing parts from reference TRBV30 and TRBJ1-1): SQTIHQWPATLVQPVGSPLSLECTVEGTSNPNLYWYRQAAGRGLQLLFYSVGIGQISSEVPQNLSASRPQDRQFILSSKKLLLSDSGFYLCAWRLEANTEAFFGQGTRLTVV.

This chain uses TRBV6-5 with TRBJ1-5; D is possibly TRBD1 (6 bases). V lost 5 bases, J lost 7 bases, and 18 bases lay in between. The CDR3 has 15 amino acids. Germline values: CDR1 MNHEY, CDR2 SVGAGI. CDR3 sequence (DNA): TGTGCCAGCAGTGCCGGACAGACTCCCCGCCAGCCCCAGCATTTT. It codes for CASSAGQTPRQPQHF.

As to this clone: Within the sample, other DNA sequences also encode this same CDR3. The chain joins TRBV30 to TRBJ1-3; D unclear. Trimming left V 5 bases short and J 2 bases short, with 4 bases between. This CDR3 has 11 amino acids. CDR1 is GTSNPN and CDR2 is SVGIG in the germline V gene (reference sequence). The CDR3 loop is CAWGPGNTIYF. In nucleotides, the CDR3 is TGTGCCTGGGGACCTGGAAACACCATATATTTT.

A few counts support this clone. The sample has other DNA sequences that encode this CDR3 too. This chain connects TRBV5-1 to TRBJ1-1; unclear D gene. The CDR3 contains 12 residues. Trimming cost V 0 bases and J 4 bases, with 4 bases left between them. Looked up from germline, CDR1 is SGHRS and CDR2 is YFSETQ. The CDR3: CASSLVSTEAFF. The CDR3 DNA is TGCGCCAGCAGCTTGGTCTCCACTGAAGCTTTCTTT.

The rearrangement joins TRBV28 to TRBJ1-1; 8 bases line up with TRBD1. J was trimmed by 3 bases and V by 5 bases; bases with no gene match: 8. CDR1 is MDHEN, CDR2 SYDVKM, per germline. This CDR3 is 15 amino acids long. For the CDR3, the DNA is TGTGCCAGCAGTCATCGAGCGACAGGGGACACTGAAGCTTTCTTT. It encodes CASSHRATGDTEAFF.

The chain couples TRBV19 to TRBJ1-1, with D perhaps matching TRBD1 (6 bases). Germline V gives CDR1 LNHDA, CDR2 SQIVND (reference sequence). The CDR3 extends over 14 amino acids. The V and J ends lost 6 bases and 0 bases respectively, with 11 bases between them. The CDR3 DNA follows: TGTGCCAGTAGCCACAGGGAAATGAACACTGAAGCTTTCTTT. It is translated as CASSHREMNTEAFF.

This clone was observed once. The gene calls are TRBV7-9 and TRBJ2-2; D unresolved. The CDR3 sequence is 16 residues long. The germline CDR1 and CDR2 sequences are SEHNR and FQNEAQ (reference sequence). With 3 bases removed from V and 5 bases from J, the gap between germline ends came to 16 bases. The CDR3 DNA follows: TGTGCCAGCAGCTTCCGGTCCCACGGTGGGACCGGGGAGCTGTTTTTT. Amino acid sequence: CASSFRSHGGTGELFF.

This chain uses TRBV28 with TRBJ2-3; D call uncertain. Germline V CDR1 and CDR2: MDHEN, SYDVKM. Deletions cut 2 bases from V and 6 bases from J, with 18 bases between. The CDR3 covers 16 residues. The CDR3 DNA sequence: TGTGCCAGCAGTTTAGGCCTCGGGCGGCTGGCGGATACGCAGTATTTT. The encoded protein is CASSLGLGRLADTQYF.

V is TRBV6-5 and J is TRBJ1-1; D is unresolved. The V gene's germline CDR1 is MNHEY and CDR2 SVGAGI. The CDR3 spans 14 residues. With 6 bases removed from V and 5 bases from J, the gap between germline ends came to 16 bases. The CDR3 is CASRGRDGGTEAFF. CDR3 nucleotide sequence: TGTGCCAGCAGGGGTAGGGATGGTGGGACTGAAGCTTTCTTT.

The rearrangement joins TRBV7-2 to TRBJ2-2, with 8 bases identical to TRBD1. The CDR3 consists of 13 residues. J was trimmed by 7 bases and V by 5 bases; bases with no gene match: 3. The germline V gene encodes CDR1 SGHTA and CDR2 FQGNSA. CDR3 sequence: CASSRTGYGELFF. Written as DNA, the CDR3 is TGTGCCAGCAGCCGGACAGGGTACGGGGAGCTGTTTTTT.

The V call is TRBV10-3, the J call TRBJ2-1; 10 bases line up with TRBD2. Germline values: CDR1 ENHRY, CDR2 SYGVKD. V lost 4 bases and J lost 1; bases outside the gene matches: 7. This CDR3 region has 17 residues. The DNA of the CDR3 is TGTGCCATCAGTGGGACCCGGACTAGCGGTTCCTACAATGAGCAGTTCTTC. It yields the protein CAISGTRTSGSYNEQFF.

Turning to this clone: Other DNA sequences in this specimen translate into the identical CDR3. V and J are TRBV5-1 and TRBJ1-1; D gene ambiguous. Between the trimmed V and J ends, which lost 0 bases and 0 bases, there was a span of 9 bases. The V gene's germline CDR1 is SGHRS and CDR2 YFSETQ. This CDR3 spans 15 amino acids. CDR3 DNA sequence: TGCGCCAGCAGCTTGGCCGGGATCATGAACACTGAAGCTTTCTTT. Translating gives CASSLAGIMNTEAFF.

This clone is a singleton in its sample. V usage is TRBV10-3 and J usage is TRBJ2-3, with 10 bases identical to TRBD2. V lost 8 bases, J lost 8 bases, and 7 bases stayed unmatched. Germline V gene lookup returns CDR1 ENHRY and CDR2 SYGVKD. The CDR3 totals 13 residues. CDR3 region: CAISGTSVGTQYF. DNA of the CDR3: TGTGCCATCTCCGGGACTAGCGTGGGTACGCAGTATTTT.

The rearrangement links TRBV27 to TRBJ2-5; 9 bases match TRBD2. V dropped 5 bases and J dropped 5; count of bases not matched to a gene: 6. There are 14 residues in the CDR3. The germline CDR1 and CDR2 sequences are MNHEY and SMNVEV (reference sequence). Written as DNA, the CDR3 is TGTGCCAGCAGTCCCCTTGCGGGAGGGGAGACCCAGTACTTC. It translates to CASSPLAGGETQYF.

The chain joins TRBV7-2 to TRBJ2-5; 11 bases align to TRBD2. The CDR3 runs to 16 residues. Germline V lookup: CDR1 SGHTA, CDR2 FQGNSA. After removal of 4 bases from V and 5 bases from J, the junction contained 9 bases not matched to a gene. The CDR3 sequence: CASSSSGTSGGETQYF. The CDR3 region has the DNA TGTGCCAGCAGCTCTTCAGGGACTAGCGGCGGCGAGACCCAGTACTTC.

This sequence joins TRBV11-2 and TRBJ1-6, with D maybe TRBD1 (5 bases). CDR1 SGHAT and CDR2 FQNNGV come from the germline V gene. The CDR3 is made up of 16 amino acids. The V gene lost 3 bases and the J gene lost 6 bases, with 15 bases spanning the gap. CDR3 sequence reads: CASSLHGGAVNSPLHF. The CDR3, as DNA: TGTGCCAGCAGCTTGCACGGAGGGGCGGTTAATTCACCCCTCCACTTT.

This clone showed up just once. V usage is TRBV12-5 and J usage is TRBJ1-1, with a weak D call TRBD1 (5 bases). Germline loops: CDR1 LGHNT, CDR2 FRNRAP. V was shortened by 0 bases and J by 2 bases, with 13 bases between the two germline ends. The CDR3 loop spans 16 amino acids. CDR3 sequence reads: CASGLVLKGANTEAFF. The DNA for the CDR3 is TGTGCTAGTGGTTTGGTACTTAAAGGGGCAAACACTGAAGCTTTCTTT.

The chain carries TRBV7-9 and TRBJ1-2; tentatively, D is TRBD1 (6 bases). CDR1 is SEHNR and CDR2 is FQNEAQ in the germline V gene (reference sequence). The CDR3 is 15 amino acids. Trimming shortened V by 5 bases and J by 8 bases, and 21 bases separated the two germline ends. The CDR3 loop is CASSGPRGATQGYTF. CDR3 DNA: TGTGCCAGCAGCGGCCCCCGGGGGGCAACGCAAGGCTACACCTTC. Drawing the rest from reference TRBV7-9 and TRBJ1-2, the complete variable domain is DTGVSQNPRHKITKRGQNVTFRCDPISEHNRLYWYRQTLGQGPEFLTYFQNEAQLEKSRLLSDRFSAERPKGSFSTLEIQRTEQGDSAMYLCASSGPRGATQGYTFGSGTRLTVV.

This chain uses TRBV5-1 with TRBJ2-1; D remains ambiguous. V was trimmed by 1 base and J by 10 bases, leaving 18 bases between them. The CDR3 contains 15 residues. Germline V gene sequence: CDR1 SGHRS, CDR2 YFSETQ. In nucleotides, the CDR3 is TGCGCCAGCAGCTTGAATGGTCGATCGGATTGGGAGCAGTTCTTC. This gives the protein CASSLNGRSDWEQFF.

The chain couples TRBV30 to TRBJ2-5; no reliable D call. Deletions cut 4 bases from V and 2 bases from J, with 11 bases between. Germline V lookup: CDR1 GTSNPN, CDR2 SVGIG (reference sequence). The CDR3 spans 13 residues. CDR3 DNA: TGTGCCTGGATTGGGCAATATCAAGAGACCCAGTACTTC. This sequence encodes CAWIGQYQETQYF.

Points on this clone: The identical CDR3 is also encoded by other nucleotide sequences in the sample. The rearrangement uses TRBV7-9 and TRBJ1-1; 7 positions agree with TRBD1. The CDR3 loop spans 14 amino acids. From germline, CDR1 is SEHNR and CDR2 FQNEAQ (reference sequence). V was clipped by 5 bases and J by 0 bases; unmatched bases: 3. The CDR3 sequence: CASSPGTVNTEAFF. The DNA of the CDR3 is TGTGCCAGCAGCCCCGGGACAGTGAACACTGAAGCTTTCTTT.

This chain uses TRBV27 with TRBJ1-5; weak D call: TRBD1 (5 bases). Germline V lookup: CDR1 MNHEY, CDR2 SMNVEV (reference sequence). Trimming shortened V by 0 bases and J by 7 bases, and 13 bases separated the two germline ends. This CDR3 is 15 amino acids long. In DNA form, the CDR3 reads TGTGCCAGCAGTTTATCCGGGGGGATGAGGCAGCCCCAGCATTTT. This translates into CASSLSGGMRQPQHF.

V usage is TRBV30 and J usage is TRBJ1-4, with a possible D match to TRBD1 (6 bases). The germline V and J ends were trimmed by 5 bases and 6 bases, with 16 bases remaining between them. This CDR3 comprises 14 residues. Germline V gives CDR1 GTSNPN, CDR2 SVGIG (reference sequence). The CDR3 here is CAWGAGALYEKLFF. The CDR3 DNA reads TGTGCCTGGGGTGCGGGGGCCTTATATGAAAAACTGTTTTTT.

The chain recombines TRBV5-3 with TRBJ1-6; D unclear. TRBV5-3 is labeled an ORF, and its function is uncertain. CDR3 length equals 12 residues. V was pared by 4 bases and J by 9 bases, with 8 bases between. Here the CDR3 reads CARSLYFSPLHF. CDR3 nucleotides: TGTGCCAGAAGCCTTTATTTTTCACCCCTCCACTTT.

Comments on this clone: This specimen includes other DNA sequences encoding the same CDR3. The gene calls are TRBV30 and TRBJ1-1; D ambiguous. From germline, CDR1 is GTSNPN and CDR2 SVGIG (reference sequence). Between the trimmed V and J ends, which lost 2 bases and 0 bases, there was a span of 4 bases. The CDR3 has 12 residues. The CDR3, as DNA: TGTGCCTGGAGTAATATGAACACTGAAGCTTTCTTT. As protein: CAWSNMNTEAFF.

The chain carries TRBV28 and TRBJ1-1; the match to TRBD1 covers 7 bases. Germline V gene lookup returns CDR1 MDHEN and CDR2 SYDVKM. V lost 3 bases, J lost 1 base, and 11 bases stayed unmatched. The CDR3 extends over 17 amino acids. CDR3 sequence (DNA): TGTGCCAGCAGTTTTGGGCGCCCGGGACAGACGAACACTGAAGCTTTCTTT. Translating it yields CASSFGRPGQTNTEAFF.

Details on this clone: Other DNA sequences in this specimen translate into the identical CDR3. The genes are TRBV5-1 and TRBJ2-3, with 7 bases that match TRBD1. CDR3 length equals 14 residues. V was pared by 4 bases and J by 2 bases, with 4 bases of the junction left unmatched. Germline CDR1 is SGHRS and CDR2 is YFSETQ. CDR3 amino acids: CASSLGQATDTQYF. The CDR3 DNA reads as TGCGCCAGCAGCCTCGGACAGGCCACAGATACGCAGTATTTT.